Listed below are T cell receptor beta chains from one sample, sequenced in a study of molecular identifiers for immune sequencing clone quantification. TCRdb reanalysed the PCR reads using MiXCR and keeps one entry per CDR3 protein. The sample gives some 680,000 distinct CDR3 sequences, roughly 27% of which show up once; 0.78% is in the top ten. Specimen: naive CD8+ T cells from blood, with Jurkat cell RNA spiked in. The receptor set was obtained from a human donor in good health. Some libraries in this study had Jurkat cell RNA spiked in. CDR3s include the opening cysteine and the closing phenylalanine or tryptophan. The D gene is left open where the match is weak. The size field is filled for only some rows; it gives once, few, many or a size class.

J | V | size | D | DNA | CDR3
TRBJ1-4 | TRBV7-9 | many | TRBD1 | TGTGCCAGCAGCAATACCGGGACAGGGGTCGAAAAACTGTTTTTT | CASSNTGTGVEKLFF
TRBJ2-7 | TRBV6-5 | few | NA | TGTGCCAGCGGACCCGCGGCAGGGATCCCCTCGTACGAGCAGTACTTC | CASGPAAGIPSYEQYF
TRBJ2-4 | TRBV27 | many | NA | TGTGCCAGCAGTCCAGGGCTAGCCAAAAACATTCAGTACTTC | CASSPGLAKNIQYF
TRBJ2-1 | TRBV7-3 | NA | NA | TGTGCCAGCAGCCCTCACGTAAGCTCCTACAATGAGCAGTTCTTC | CASSPHVSSYNEQFF
TRBJ2-7 | TRBV29-1 | many | TRBD1 | TGCAGCGTTTCCTCCCAGGGGGCTTACGAGCAGTACTTC | CSVSSQGAYEQYF
TRBJ2-7 | TRBV12-3/TRBV12-4 | NA | TRBD2 | TGTGCCAGCAGTTTAGTTTGGCGGGGGGGCTCCTACGAGCAGTACTTC | CASSLVWRGGSYEQYF
TRBJ2-7 | TRBV25-1 | many | NA | TGTGCCAGCAGTGCTATCTCCTACGAGCAGTACTTC | CASSAISYEQYF
TRBJ2-3 | TRBV4-1 | many | NA | TGCGCCAGCAGCCAACTGGGCCTCGGAGATACGCAGTATTTT | CASSQLGLGDTQYF
TRBJ2-7 | TRBV7-9 | NA | NA | TGTGCCAGCAGCTTCAGGCCCTACGAGCAGTACTTC | CASSFRPYEQYF
TRBJ2-3 | TRBV6-6 | few | TRBD2 | TGTGCCAGCATTAGGACTAGCCACACAGATACGCAGTATTTT | CASIRTSHTDTQYF
TRBJ2-7 | TRBV29-1 | once | TRBD1 | TGCAGCGGGGGGACAGGGAACGAGCAGTACTTC | CSGGTGNEQYF
TRBJ2-6 | TRBV12-3/TRBV12-4 | many | TRBD2 | TGTGCCAGCAGTCGCGGGGGTTTCTCTGGGGCCAACGTCCTGACTTTC | CASSRGGFSGANVLTF
TRBJ1-1 | TRBV19 | NA | TRBD1 | TGTGCCAGTAGCGAGGGGGCAGCCTTTGGAATCACTGAAGCTTTCTTT | CASSEGAAFGITEAFF
TRBJ2-5 | TRBV5-1 | NA | TRBD1 | TGCGCCGGCAGCTTGGAATTAGGGGGCCAAATCCAAGAGACCCAGTACTTC | CAGSLELGGQIQETQYF
TRBJ1-1 | TRBV7-9 | many | TRBD1 | TGTGCCAGCAGCCCTAGGGACAGGGATACTGAAGCTTTCTTT | CASSPRDRDTEAFF
TRBJ1-5 | TRBV12-3/TRBV12-4 | many | NA | TGTGCCAGCAGTTTTGCGACCGGAGGCTATCAGCCCCAGCATTTT | CASSFATGGYQPQHF
TRBJ2-7 | TRBV4-2 | once | NA | TGTGCCAGCAGCCAAGTTGGGGGCTACGGGCAGTACTTC | CASSQVGGYGQYF
TRBJ2-3 | TRBV10-2 | many | NA | TGCGCCAGCAGTGAGGAGGGGGAGAGCACAGATACGCAGTATTTT | CASSEEGESTDTQYF
TRBJ2-1 | TRBV7-2 | many | TRBD1 | TGTGCCAGCAGACCGACAGGGCTCGGTGATGAGCAGTTCTTC | CASRPTGLGDEQFF
TRBJ1-1 | TRBV27 | many | NA | TGTGCCAGCAGTCCAGCAGTTGACACTGAAGCTTTCTTT | CASSPAVDTEAFF
TRBJ1-6 | TRBV20-1 | NA | TRBD1 | TGCAGTGCTAGAGGGGGGGTGGGACAGGGGTTGTTCGCCTATAATTCACCCCTCCACTTT | CSARGGVGQGLFAYNSPLHF
TRBJ2-1 | TRBV20-1 | few | NA | TGCAGTGCTAGAGATCACAGCGGCGCCTACAATGAGCAGTTCTTC | CSARDHSGAYNEQFF
TRBJ2-3 | TRBV30 | NA | NA | TGTGCCTGGACCCCGCCCGACCACCCCTCAGATATGCAGTATTTT | CAWTPPDHPSDMQYF
TRBJ2-7 | TRBV28 | NA | TRBD2 | TGTGCCAGTTCCATCAGTACCGGACTAGCTTCCTACGAGCAGTACTTC | CASSISTGLASYEQYF
TRBJ2-5 | TRBV19 | NA | TRBD2 | TGTGCCAGTAATAATCGGGGGGTTGAGGCCCAGTACTTC | CASNNRGVEAQYF
TRBJ2-2 | TRBV2 | many | NA | TGTGCCAGCAGACCCGGGTCGATTACCGGGGAGCTGTTTTTT | CASRPGSITGELFF
TRBJ1-2 | TRBV11-2 | few | TRBD1 | TGTGCCAGCAGCCCCGGACAGGGGGGGGCTTGGGGCTACACCTTC | CASSPGQGGAWGYTF
TRBJ2-2 | TRBV7-9 | few | NA | TGTGCCAGCAGCAGACCTAAAGGACTAAACACCGGGGAGCTGTTTTTT | CASSRPKGLNTGELFF
TRBJ2-7 | TRBV27 | NA | TRBD2 | TGTGCCAGCAGGGGAGGGCCGTACTCCTACGAGCAGTACTTC | CASRGGPYSYEQYF
TRBJ2-3 | TRBV29-1 | NA | NA | TGCCGCGTTATGGCCGCTCCGCCGTATTTT | CRVMAAPPYF
TRBJ2-3 | TRBV6-5 | many | NA | TGTGCCAGCAGTTATGGGGAGTGGACAGATACGCAGTATTTT | CASSYGEWTDTQYF
TRBJ2-1 | TRBV29-1 | NA | TRBD1 | TGCAGCGGTGATTGGACAGGGGGCAATGAGCAGCTCTTC | CSGDWTGGNEQLF
TRBJ2-2 | TRBV12-3/TRBV12-4 | NA | NA | TGTGCCAGCAGTCCCCGCCCACACCAGGGCGGGGAGCTGTTTTTT | CASSPRPHQGGELFF
TRBJ1-3 | TRBV9 | NA | NA | TGTGCCAGCAGCCCCCTACGAGGAAACACCATATATTTT | CASSPLRGNTIYF
TRBJ2-2 | TRBV19 | few | NA | TGTGCCAGTAGTATAGCCGTGGGTATGGGCGGGGAGCTGTTTTTT | CASSIAVGMGGELFF
TRBJ2-3 | TRBV20-1 | many | NA | TGCAGTGCTAGGATAGTGGTAAAGGATACGCAGTATTTT | CSARIVVKDTQYF
TRBJ1-6 | TRBV14 | few | NA | TGTGCCAGCAGCCAAGCAGGGTACGGTTATAATTCACCCCTCCACTTT | CASSQAGYGYNSPLHF
TRBJ2-7 | TRBV7-9 | few | TRBD2 | TGTGCCAGCTGGACTAGCGGTAGCTCCTACGAGCAGTACTTC | CASWTSGSSYEQYF
TRBJ1-5 | TRBV18 | NA | NA | TGTGCCAGCTCACCCCCGGGGCCCGGATCGTCTCAGCCCCAGCATTTT | CASSPPGPGSSQPQHF
TRBJ2-1 | TRBV6-6 | few | NA | TGTGCCAGCAGCGCAGGGATGAGCTCCTACAATGAGCAGTTCTTC | CASSAGMSSYNEQFF
TRBJ2-7 | TRBV20-1 | NA | NA | TGCCCCCTACCAGGGCTTCGGGAGTCCCCCTACGCGCCGTACTTC | CPLPGLRESPYAPYF
TRBJ2-1 | TRBV4-2 | few | NA | TGTGCCAGCAGCCAAGCGGAGACGGAGTACAATGAGCAGTTCTTC | CASSQAETEYNEQFF
TRBJ2-1 | TRBV11-2 | few | NA | TGTGCCAGCAGCTTAGTGGGGGTGTGGCAGTTCTTC | CASSLVGVWQFF
TRBJ1-6 | TRBV11-2 | NA | TRBD1 | TGTGCCAGCAGCAACAGACAGGGCTTCTTGCTACCCCTCCACTTT | CASSNRQGFLLPLHF
TRBJ1-2 | TRBV19 | NA | NA | TGTGCCAGTAGTATAGTAGGCGATGGCTACACCTTC | CASSIVGDGYTF
TRBJ2-7 | TRBV9 | few | TRBD2 | TGTGCCAGCAGCGCCAGCGGGGGGGCCTCTTACGAGCAGTACTTC | CASSASGGASYEQYF
TRBJ2-6 | TRBV27 | many | TRBD1 | TGTGCCAGCAGTACATCGACAGGGTTATCTGCAGGGGCCAACGTCCTGACTTTC | CASSTSTGLSAGANVLTF
TRBJ2-7 | TRBV6-2/TRBV6-3 | few | TRBD1 | TGTGCCAGCAGTCCGGGACAGCTGGACTACGAGCAGTACTTC | CASSPGQLDYEQYF